The rows below give T cell receptor beta chains drawn from one sample of a study of CD8+ T cells in alopecia areata. Generated by immunoSEQ multiplex PCR, the TCRdb table keeps only in-frame clones and is missing some. The sample lists approximately 190,000 clones, roughly 50% occurring once. This specimen was CD4+ T cells sorted from blood, taken at week 24, from a patient treated with tofacitinib. These receptors originate from a human donor with alopecia areata. Both conserved end residues are part of each CDR3. The D gene is left open where the match is weak. Clone size is shown for a subset of rows, as once, few, many or a class of expanded clone.

CDR3 length,clone size,V gene,J gene,D gene,CDR3 DNA,CDR3 protein
13,-,TRBV19,TRBJ1-3,TRBD1,TGTGCCAGTAGTCTAACACGGGACAGCACCATATATTTT,CASSLTRDSTIYF
16,-,TRBV5-1,TRBJ2-7,-,TGCGCCAGCAGCTTGGGTCTTCGCGATGGGTCCTACGAGCAGTACTTC,CASSLGLRDGSYEQYF
15,-,TRBV25-1,TRBJ1-4,-,TGTGCCAGCAGTGATAGCGGAGACGTGAGCGAAAAACTGTTTTTT,CASSDSGDVSEKLFF
17,-,TRBV4-1,TRBJ2-3,TRBD2,TGCGCCAGCAGCCAAGCGGGGACTAGCGGGGCCGGCGATACGCAGTATTTT,CASSQAGTSGAGDTQYF
11,once,TRBV7-9,TRBJ2-3,-,TGTGCCAGCAGCTTATTCGATACGCAGTATTTT,CASSLFDTQYF
14,-,TRBV27,TRBJ1-4,TRBD1,TGTGCCAGCAGTTCAGCAGGGGGCGATGAAAAACTGTTTTTT,CASSSAGGDEKLFF
13,-,TRBV6-5,TRBJ2-1,-,TGTGCCAGCAGTTACTCCGAATACAATGAGCAGTTCTTC,CASSYSEYNEQFF
17,-,TRBV18,TRBJ2-7,TRBD2,TGTGCCAGCTCACTCAATCCGGGACTAGCGGATGCCTACGAGCAGTACTTC,CASSLNPGLADAYEQYF
14,-,TRBV11-2,TRBJ1-1,-,TGTGCCAGCAGCTTAGATCTTATGAACACTGAAGCTTTCTTT,CASSLDLMNTEAFF
13,-,TRBV28,TRBJ2-5,-,TGTGCCAGCAACAGACAGGCCCAAGAGACCCAGTACTTC,CASNRQAQETQYF
16,few,TRBV7-3,TRBJ2-2,-,TGTGCCAGCAGCCTACGTGGCGCTTTGAACACCGGGGAGCTGTTTTTT,CASSLRGALNTGELFF
14,-,TRBV28,TRBJ2-7,-,TGTGCCAGCAATGAACAATCGGCCTTGAGTGAGCAGTACTTC,CASNEQSALSEQYF
14,-,TRBV5-1,TRBJ2-2,TRBD2,TGCGCCAGTCGGACGGGAGGGAACACCGGGGAGCTGTTTTTT,CASRTGGNTGELFF
11,-,TRBV20-1,TRBJ2-5,-,TGCAGTGCTCGGACAGAAGAGACCCAGTACTTC,CSARTEETQYF
13,-,TRBV4-1,TRBJ1-2,-,TGCGCCAGCAGCCAAGTGGACCTCTCTGGCTACACCTTC,CASSQVDLSGYTF
14,few,TRBV4-1,TRBJ2-3,-,TGCGCCAGCAGCCAACAAATACAAGCGGATACGCAGTATTTT,CASSQQIQADTQYF
15,few,TRBV9,TRBJ2-3,TRBD2,TGTGCCAGCAGCCCGTGGAGCGGGAGGGCAGATACGCAGTATTTT,CASSPWSGRADTQYF
14,-,TRBV5-1,TRBJ2-3,-,TGCGCCAGCAAGAACGGTGGGGCCGGCGATACGCAGTATTTT,CASKNGGAGDTQYF
16,-,TRBV4-2,TRBJ2-3,TRBD2,TGTGCCAGCAGCCAAGAATCGGGGGGTAGCACAGATACGCAGTATTTT,CASSQESGGSTDTQYF
14,-,TRBV14,TRBJ1-1,-,TGTGCCAGCAGCTCCCCCTTAGACGGCACTGAAGCTTTCTTT,CASSSPLDGTEAFF
12,-,TRBV30,TRBJ2-5,-,TGTGCCTGGAGTCCTTTGGGAGGGACCCAGTACTTC,CAWSPLGGTQYF
14,-,TRBV5-6,TRBJ2-5,TRBD1,TGTGCCAGCAGCTTGGTTAGGGGGCTGGAGACCCAGTACTTC,CASSLVRGLETQYF
14,-,TRBV7-9,TRBJ2-5,-,TGTGCCAGCAGCTTAGGAGGCAGGGCGGAGACCCAGTACTTC,CASSLGGRAETQYF
16,few,TRBV2,TRBJ2-7,TRBD2,TGTGCCAGCAGTGAAGGGAGGGCTAGCGGGATCTACGAGCAGTACTTC,CASSEGRASGIYEQYF
13,-,TRBV5-1,TRBJ2-7,-,TGCGCCAGCAGCGGGAGTACAAGCTACGAGCAGTACTTC,CASSGSTSYEQYF
15,-,TRBV25-1,TRBJ1-4,TRBD1,TGTGCCAGCAGTGCTACGCGAACAGGGGGTGAAAAACTGTTTTTT,CASSATRTGGEKLFF
13,-,TRBV30,TRBJ1-5,-,TGTGCCTGGAGGTCGGGGGGCAATCAGCCCCAGCATTTT,CAWRSGGNQPQHF
16,-,TRBV7-2,TRBJ2-1,TRBD2,TGTGCCAGCAGCTTTAGAGCGGGAGTGTCGTACAATGAGCAGTTCTTC,CASSFRAGVSYNEQFF
17,-,TRBV4-1,TRBJ2-5,-,TGCGCCAGCAGCCAAGATTCGGGGCCCTCCCTGAAAGAGACCCAGTACTTC,CASSQDSGPSLKETQYF
15,few,TRBV6-6,TRBJ2-5,-,TGTGCCAGCAGTAGGGGGAACAGGGAAATGGAGACCCAGTACTTC,CASSRGNREMETQYF
14,-,TRBV5-1,TRBJ2-5,TRBD1,TGCGCCAGCGATCGGACAGGGGTAATGGAGACCCAGTACTTC,CASDRTGVMETQYF
14,-,TRBV9,TRBJ2-3,TRBD2,TGTGCCAGCGGGAGCGGGGCGAGCACAGATACGCAGTATTTT,CASGSGASTDTQYF
12,once,TRBV15,TRBJ2-5,-,TGTGCCACCTCACGGCAGCAAGAGACCCAGTACTTC,CATSRQQETQYF
15,few,TRBV5-1,TRBJ2-1,TRBD1,TGCGCCAGCAGCGCTGGCGGGACAGGGGGACAGGAGCAGTTCTTC,CASSAGGTGGQEQFF
13,-,TRBV7-2,TRBJ1-1,-,TGTGCCAGCAGCTCGGGGGTGGAGGGAATGGCTTTCTTT,CASSSGVEGMAFF
17,-,TRBV5-1,TRBJ2-3,-,TGCGCCAGCAGCTTCTCCCGGCAGGGGCGACACACAGATACGCAGTATTTT,CASSFSRQGRHTDTQYF
15,-,TRBV27,TRBJ2-1,-,TGTGCCAGCAGTAGAGGAGACGTCTCCTACAATGAGCAGTTCTTC,CASSRGDVSYNEQFF
13,-,TRBV7-9,TRBJ1-2,-,TGTGCCAGCAGCCACGACAGTGACTATGGCTACACCTTC,CASSHDSDYGYTF
15,few,TRBV29-1,TRBJ1-1,-,TGCAGCGTTGGGATAGCCGGGCAGAAGTCAGCTGAAGCTTTCTTT,CSVGIAGQKSAEAFF
15,-,TRBV23-1,TRBJ2-3,-,TGCGCCAGCCAAATGGGACACCTAAACACAGATACGCAGTATTTT,CASQMGHLNTDTQYF
14,-,TRBV30,TRBJ2-1,-,TGTGCCTGGAGTGTTGGTGGATCCTACAATGAGCAGTTCTTC,CAWSVGGSYNEQFF
11,-,TRBV2,TRBJ2-5,-,TGTGCCAGCAGTGAGGAAGAGACCCAGTACTTC,CASSEEETQYF
14,-,TRBV2,TRBJ1-5,TRBD1,TGTGCCAGCGCGACCGGGACAGGGACTCAGCCCCAGCATTTT,CASATGTGTQPQHF
12,-,TRBV30,TRBJ2-5,-,TGTGCCTGGAGACGTAATCAAGAGACCCAGTACTTC,CAWRRNQETQYF
17,-,TRBV7-9,TRBJ2-2,-,TGTGCCAGCAGCTTAGAGGGAAGATTCTATGGAGCCGGGGAGCTGTTTTTT,CASSLEGRFYGAGELFF
15,-,TRBV23-1,TRBJ2-3,TRBD1,TGCGCCGCCTGGAGAGACAGGGAGCACACAGATACGCAGTATTTT,CAAWRDREHTDTQYF
17,once,TRBV5-1,TRBJ1-6,-,TGCGCCAGCAGCTTGGCCGAGGGCCAGGGGAGCAATTCACCCCTCCACTTT,CASSLAEGQGSNSPLHF
15,-,TRBV5-1,TRBJ1-2,TRBD1,TGCGCCAGCAGCCTGGGACAGGGGTTTAACTATGGCTACACCTTC,CASSLGQGFNYGYTF
12,-,TRBV5-1,TRBJ2-3,-,TGCGCCAGCAGGTCCCCGGGAGATACGCAGTATTTT,CASRSPGDTQYF
15,-,TRBV7-3,TRBJ2-5,TRBD2,TGTGCCAGCAGCTTGGGTAGCGGGGGACCAGCGACCCAGTACTTC,CASSLGSGGPATQYF
14,-,TRBV2,TRBJ2-7,TRBD1,TGTGCCAGCTACCGGGGACAGGGATCCAGCGAGCAGTACTTC,CASYRGQGSSEQYF
13,few,TRBV2,TRBJ2-3,-,TGTGCCAGCAGTGTTGCCAGGGAAGATACGCAGTATTTT,CASSVAREDTQYF
10,-,TRBV20-1,TRBJ2-3,-,TGCAGTGCCCTTACAGATACGCAGTATTTT,CSALTDTQYF
14,-,TRBV2,TRBJ1-2,-,TGTGCCAGCAGTGAATTGTCGGCCGGGTATGGCTACACCTTC,CASSELSAGYGYTF
14,-,TRBV5-5,TRBJ1-1,-,TGTGCCAGCAGCTTGGAAGTCAGAAACACTGAAGCTTTCTTT,CASSLEVRNTEAFF